The T cell receptor (beta chain) described here comes from a study of lymphopenia after photon versus proton radiotherapy. Broader study findings: Photon-treated patients lost naive T cells and TCR diversity; proton-treated stayed stable. Only patients who died were analyzed for survival; proton advantage is unproven.

TCRdb's copy holds only in-frame clones and misses some; the assay was immunoSEQ multiplex PCR. Of approximately 47,000 clones in the sample, roughly 87% were seen once. As regards this clone: Its specificity is unknown.

V was trimmed by 6 bases and J by 3 bases, leaving 9 bases between them. The CDR3 is 12 amino acids. Germline CDR1 reads MNHEY; CDR2 reads SVGAGI. Sequencing was performed on peripheral blood, taken from a patient treated with photon-based radiotherapy. The sequence was collected from a man aged 40-49 years with gastric cancer. The rearrangement links TRBV6-5 to TRBJ2-7; D is unclear. CDR3 bases: TGTGCCAGCAGCTCGGTTAACTACGAGCAGTACTTC. Encoded protein: CASSSVNYEQYF.